The sequence of this T cell receptor beta chain was determined in a study of blood T cell repertoires in COVID-19. Study context: Acute-phase and convalescent COVID-19 samples originated in the United States, Italy and Spain. T cells, B-cell-depleted T cells, or PBMCs supplied cDNA or gDNA.

The assay was immunoSEQ multiplex PCR, and TCRdb's table has in-frame clones only and misses some. The top ten hold 13% of the sample, which has about 300,000 clones, 65% to 90% seen once. The CDR3 length is 13 residues. Trimming took 2 bases from V and 7 from J, leaving 9 bases between them. The germline CDR1 and CDR2 sequences are SGHDT and YYEEEE. The clonotype comes from a human donor in a cohort sampled during active COVID-19. The sample was peripheral blood. The rearrangement joins TRBV5-6 to TRBJ1-4; possibly TRBD1 for D (5 bases). The CDR3 reads CASSFQGSEKLFF. Here the CDR3 DNA reads TGTGCCAGCAGCTTCCAGGGTAGTGAAAAACTGTTTTTT.